This T cell receptor (beta chain) was recorded in a study of T cell repertoires in cytomegalovirus infection. Study results and limitations: There were carriers of CMV plus the relevant HLA, and cumulative public TCR beta family frequency identified them.

Using its own MiXCR run on the reads, TCRdb lists one record per CDR3 protein. The sample includes over 120,000 distinct CDR3 sequences, 30% to 40% seen only once; the top ten take 45% to 55%. The length of the CDR3 is 16 residues. With V trimmed by 5 bases and J by 3 bases, 12 bases remained unmatched. From germline, CDR1 is SGHVT and CDR2 SQSDAQ. A word on this clonotype: No antigen is known for it.

This receptor was identified in a human donor in good health (CMV status not recorded). Some clones in this sample may be carry-over from other donors' samples. This chain uses TRBV7-4 with TRBJ1-2, with 7 bases aligning to TRBD1. Sequencing used CD8+ T cells from cultured PBMCs, obtained from culture after CMV antigen stimulation. CDR3 in amino acids: CASSPEGSQGDYGYTF. The CDR3 DNA reads as TGTGCCAGCAGCCCTGAAGGGTCTCAGGGGGACTATGGCTACACCTTC.